A selection of T cell receptor beta chains follows, all from one sample in a study of blood T cell repertoires in COVID-19. Profiling relied on immunoSEQ multiplex PCR, and the TCRdb table lists in-frame clones only, not all of them. The table has roughly 34,000 clones, 90% to 95% seen once; the top ten hold roughly 38%. The sample taken for sequencing was peripheral blood. The receptors were gathered from a man aged 60 to 75 with active or convalescent COVID-19. Each CDR3 is given with its conserved first and last residue. The order of the fields is J gene, V gene, clone size, D gene, CDR3 length, CDR3 DNA, CDR3 protein. The D gene is left open where the match is weak. Only some rows state a clone size, as once, few, many or a class for expanded clones.

TRBJ1-2 | TRBV28 | NA | NA | 15 | TGTGCCAGCTGGGGGGTAACGGTACGGGCCTATGGCTACACCTTC | CASWGVTVRAYGYTF
TRBJ2-3 | TRBV27 | NA | TRBD2 | 16 | TGTGCCAGCGTAGGCGGAACTAGCGGAAGCACAGATACGCAGTATTTT | CASVGGTSGSTDTQYF
TRBJ1-3 | TRBV28 | NA | NA | 17 | TGTGCCAGCAGTTTATCCGGCCAGGAAGACCCTGGAAACACCATATATTTT | CASSLSGQEDPGNTIYF
TRBJ2-1 | TRBV5-1 | NA | NA | 14 | TGCGCCAGCAGCTACTATTCGGGGGACAATGAGCAGTTCTTC | CASSYYSGDNEQFF
TRBJ1-2 | TRBV10-3 | NA | NA | 14 | TGTGCCATGGGGCAGGGTTCTTCCTTTCTTGGCTACACCTTC | CAMGQGSSFLGYTF
TRBJ2-7 | TRBV7-9 | few | NA | 16 | TGTGCCAGCAGCTTAGCGAACGGGATGGGGTCTTACGAGCAGTACTTC | CASSLANGMGSYEQYF
TRBJ1-2 | TRBV4-2 | NA | NA | 15 | TGTGCCAGCAGCCCAGGCGGGGCTCATCACTATGGCTACACCTTC | CASSPGGAHHYGYTF
TRBJ1-1 | TRBV28 | NA | NA | 13 | TGTGCCAGCAGTTTCATTTTGAACACTGAAGCTTTCTTT | CASSFILNTEAFF
TRBJ1-5 | TRBV6-5 | NA | NA | 14 | TGTGCCAGCAGTTTACAGGGTAGCAATCAGCCCCAGCATTTT | CASSLQGSNQPQHF
TRBJ1-1 | TRBV10-3 | NA | TRBD1 | 14 | TGTGCCATCAGTGAGAGAGACAGGGGAGCTGAAGCTTTCTTT | CAISERDRGAEAFF
TRBJ1-4 | TRBV9 | NA | NA | 13 | TGTGCCAGCAGCGTAACAGGGTCAGAAAAACTGTTTTTT | CASSVTGSEKLFF
TRBJ1-4 | TRBV27 | once | NA | 15 | TGTGCCAGCAGTTTCCCCGGACAGCCTTATGAAAAACTGTTTTTT | CASSFPGQPYEKLFF
TRBJ2-1 | TRBV11-2 | NA | TRBD2 | 15 | TGTGCCAGCAGCTCCTTAGCGGGAAGGTACAATGAGCAGTTCTTC | CASSSLAGRYNEQFF
TRBJ1-6 | TRBV5-1 | NA | NA | 16 | TGCGCCAGCAGCCCCATCCCCTACGACGGGAATTCACCCCTCCACTTT | CASSPIPYDGNSPLHF
TRBJ2-1 | TRBV19 | NA | NA | 14 | TGTGCCAGTAGTCCAGGGACTGTCTACAATGAGCAGTTCTTC | CASSPGTVYNEQFF
TRBJ1-1 | TRBV28 | NA | NA | 13 | TGTGCCAGCAGTGGAGTCGTGAACACTGAAGCTTTCTTT | CASSGVVNTEAFF
TRBJ1-2 | TRBV6-5 | NA | TRBD1 | 14 | TGTGCCAGCAGTTACTCGGGCAGGGGGCTTGGCTACACCTTC | CASSYSGRGLGYTF